The clone carrying this T cell receptor beta chain was seen more than once but under ten times. Preparation of the TCRbeta library involved a method that used unique molecular identifiers. In TCRdb, the PCR reads were re-called with MiXCR into one record per CDR3 protein. The sample has a few hundred thousand distinct CDR3 sequences, under 15% seen once. This sample is drawn from a study of T-cell reconstitution after alpha-beta-depleted transplantation in children. The ends lost 6 bases at V and 4 bases at J; junction bases unmatched: 8. CDR1 is SGHAT, CDR2 FQNNGV, per germline. The CDR3 length is 15 residues.

Sequencing was performed on PBMCs from the stem cell graft donor, taken from the stem cell graft. The sequence was collected from a human donor who donated a stem cell graft to a child with combined immunodeficiency. This chain connects TRBV11-2 to TRBJ2-7; 11 nucleotides match TRBD2. CDR3 nucleotides: TGTGCCAGCAGTGGAAGAACTAGCGGGAGATACGAGCAGTACTTC. Its translation: CASSGRTSGRYEQYF. Looking up the rest from reference TRBV11-2 and TRBJ2-7 gives the full variable domain: EAGVAQSPRYKIIEKRQSVAFWCNPISGHATLYWYQQILGQGPKLLIQFQNNGVVDDSQLPKDRFSAERLKGVDSTLKIQPAKLEDSAVYLCASSGRTSGRYEQYFGPGTRLTVT.